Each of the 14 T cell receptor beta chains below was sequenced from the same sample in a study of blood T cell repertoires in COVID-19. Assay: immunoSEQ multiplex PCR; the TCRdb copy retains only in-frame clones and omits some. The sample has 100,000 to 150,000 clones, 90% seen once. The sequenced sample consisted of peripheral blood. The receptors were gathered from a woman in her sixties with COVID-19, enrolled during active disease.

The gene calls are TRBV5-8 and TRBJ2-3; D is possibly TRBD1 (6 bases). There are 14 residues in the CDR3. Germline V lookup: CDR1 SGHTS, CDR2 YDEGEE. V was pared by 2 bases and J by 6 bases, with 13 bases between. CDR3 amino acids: CASSFVGAGDTQYF. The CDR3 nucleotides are TGTGCCAGCAGCTTTGTGGGGGCCGGGGATACGCAGTATTTT.

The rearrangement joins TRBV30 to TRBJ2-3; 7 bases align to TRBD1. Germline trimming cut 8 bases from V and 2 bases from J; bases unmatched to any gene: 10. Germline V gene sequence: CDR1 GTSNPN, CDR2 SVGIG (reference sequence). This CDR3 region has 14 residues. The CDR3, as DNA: TGTGCCGGAAGGGGGCCGGTAGTCACAGATACGCAGTATTTT. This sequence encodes CAGRGPVVTDTQYF.

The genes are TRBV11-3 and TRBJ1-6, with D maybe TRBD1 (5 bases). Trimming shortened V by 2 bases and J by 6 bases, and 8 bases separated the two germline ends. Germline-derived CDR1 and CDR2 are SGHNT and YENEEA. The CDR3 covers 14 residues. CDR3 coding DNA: TGTGCCAGCAGCTTACAGGGTTCTAATTCACCCCTCCACTTT. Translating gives CASSLQGSNSPLHF.

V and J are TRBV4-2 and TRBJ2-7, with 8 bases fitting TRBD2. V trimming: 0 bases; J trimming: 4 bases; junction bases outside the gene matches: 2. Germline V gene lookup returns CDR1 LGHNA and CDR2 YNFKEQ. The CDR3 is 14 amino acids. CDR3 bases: TGTGCCAGCAGCCAAGAAGGGACTAGATACGAGCAGTACTTC. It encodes CASSQEGTRYEQYF.

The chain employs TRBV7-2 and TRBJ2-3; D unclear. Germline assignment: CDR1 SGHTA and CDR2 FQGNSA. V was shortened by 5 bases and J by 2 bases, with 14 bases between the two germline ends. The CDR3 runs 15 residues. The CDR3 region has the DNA TGTGCCAGCAGCCCTATCGGGTCATTCACAGATACGCAGTATTTT. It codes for CASSPIGSFTDTQYF.

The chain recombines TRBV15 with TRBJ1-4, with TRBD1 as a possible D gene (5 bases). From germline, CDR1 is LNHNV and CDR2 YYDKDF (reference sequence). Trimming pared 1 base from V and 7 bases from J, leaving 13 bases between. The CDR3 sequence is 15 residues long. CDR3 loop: CATSRVSGVFEKLFF. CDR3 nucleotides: TGTGCCACCAGCAGAGTCTCGGGGGTATTTGAAAAACTGTTTTTT. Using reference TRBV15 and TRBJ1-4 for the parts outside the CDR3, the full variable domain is DAMVIQNPRYQVTQFGKPVTLSCSQTLNHNVMYWYQQKSSQAPKLLFHYYDKDFNNEADTPDNFQSRRPNTSFCFLDIRSPGLGDTAMYLCATSRVSGVFEKLFFGSGTQLSVL.

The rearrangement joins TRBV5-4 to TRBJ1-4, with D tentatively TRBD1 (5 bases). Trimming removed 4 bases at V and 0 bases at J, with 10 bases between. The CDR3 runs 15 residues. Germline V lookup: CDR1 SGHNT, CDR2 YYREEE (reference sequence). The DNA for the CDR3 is TGTGCCAGCAGCGGGGGGGGAACAACTAATGAAAAACTGTTTTTT. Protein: CASSGGGTTNEKLFF.

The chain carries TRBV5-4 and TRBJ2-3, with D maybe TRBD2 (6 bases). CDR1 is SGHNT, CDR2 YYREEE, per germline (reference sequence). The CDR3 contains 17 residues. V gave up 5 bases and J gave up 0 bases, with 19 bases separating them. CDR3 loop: CASRFATRAGSTDTQYF. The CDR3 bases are TGTGCCAGCAGGTTTGCGACCCGGGCGGGAAGCACAGATACGCAGTATTTT.

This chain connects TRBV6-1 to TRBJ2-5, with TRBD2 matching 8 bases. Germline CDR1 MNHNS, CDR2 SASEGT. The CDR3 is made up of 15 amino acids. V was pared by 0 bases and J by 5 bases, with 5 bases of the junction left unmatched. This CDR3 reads CASSEARGVSETQYF. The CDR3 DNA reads TGTGCCAGCAGTGAAGCGCGGGGGGTTTCGGAGACCCAGTACTTC.

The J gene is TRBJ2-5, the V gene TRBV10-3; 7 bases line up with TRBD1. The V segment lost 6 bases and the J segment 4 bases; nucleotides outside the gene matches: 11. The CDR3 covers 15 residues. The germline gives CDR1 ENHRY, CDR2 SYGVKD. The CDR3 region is CAIRSDRASTETQYF. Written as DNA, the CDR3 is TGTGCCATCAGATCAGACAGGGCTTCTACAGAGACCCAGTACTTC.

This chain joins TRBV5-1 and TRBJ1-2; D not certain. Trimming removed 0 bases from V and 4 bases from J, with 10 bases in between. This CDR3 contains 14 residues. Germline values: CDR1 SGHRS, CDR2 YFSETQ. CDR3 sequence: CASSLDESFYGYTF. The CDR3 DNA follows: TGCGCCAGCAGCTTGGACGAGTCTTTCTATGGCTACACCTTC.

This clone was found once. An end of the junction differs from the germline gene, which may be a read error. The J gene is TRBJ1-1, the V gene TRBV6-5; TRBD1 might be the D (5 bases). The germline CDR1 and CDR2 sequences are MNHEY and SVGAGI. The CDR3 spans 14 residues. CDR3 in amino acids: CASSNTGGNAEAFF. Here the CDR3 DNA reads TGTGCCAGCAGCAACACCGGGGGGAACGCTGAAGCTTTCTTT.

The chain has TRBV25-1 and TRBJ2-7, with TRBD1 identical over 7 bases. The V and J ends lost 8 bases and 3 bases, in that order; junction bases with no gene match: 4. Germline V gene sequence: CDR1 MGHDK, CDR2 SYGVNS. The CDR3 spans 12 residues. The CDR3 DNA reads TGTGCCAGCGGCAGGGGGAGCTACGAGCAGTACTTC. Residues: CASGRGSYEQYF.

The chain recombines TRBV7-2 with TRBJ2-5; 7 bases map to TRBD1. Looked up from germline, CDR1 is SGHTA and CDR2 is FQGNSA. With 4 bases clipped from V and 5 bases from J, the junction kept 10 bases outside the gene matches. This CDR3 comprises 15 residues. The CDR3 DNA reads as TGTGCCAGCAGCTCCCGGGCAGGGGGTGGGGAGACCCAGTACTTC. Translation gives CASSSRAGGGETQYF.